This T cell receptor beta chain comes out of a study of breast tumors, draining lymph nodes, adjacent tissues. Broader study findings: That most tumor T cells come from lymph nodes remained unproven. Tumors had less TCR diversity than lymph nodes, more than nontumor tissue.

V was trimmed by 6 bases and J by 2 bases, leaving 17 bases between them. CDR3 length: 15 residues. CDR1 is DFQATT, CDR2 SNEGSKA, per germline (reference sequence). This clonotype was seen many times. Its antigen is undetermined. A single record per CDR3 protein comes from TCRdb applying MiXCR to the multiplex PCR reads. Of over 20,000 distinct CDR3 sequences in the sample, approximately 33% are singletons; the top ten hold roughly 10%. This sequence joins TRBV20-1 and TRBJ2-1; a possible D gene is TRBD2 (6 bases). The receptor was isolated from a female donor with breast cancer. Some clones in this sample may be carry-over from other donors' samples. The sequenced sample consisted of breast tumor tissue. The chain's CDR3 is CSAARGEVAYNEQFF. As DNA, the CDR3 is TGCAGTGCGGCGCGCGGGGAGGTAGCCTACAATGAGCAGTTCTTC.